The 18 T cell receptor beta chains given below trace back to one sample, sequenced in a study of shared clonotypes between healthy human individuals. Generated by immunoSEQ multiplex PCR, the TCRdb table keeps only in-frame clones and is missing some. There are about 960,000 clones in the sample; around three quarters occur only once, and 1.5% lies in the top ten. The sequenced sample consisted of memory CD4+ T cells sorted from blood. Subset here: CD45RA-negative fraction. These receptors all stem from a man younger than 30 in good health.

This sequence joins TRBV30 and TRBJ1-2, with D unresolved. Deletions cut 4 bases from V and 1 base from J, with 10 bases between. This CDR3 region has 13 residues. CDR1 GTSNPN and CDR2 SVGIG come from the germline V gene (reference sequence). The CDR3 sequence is CAWTLRGNYGYTF. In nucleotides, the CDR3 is TGTGCCTGGACCCTGCGGGGTAACTATGGCTACACCTTC.

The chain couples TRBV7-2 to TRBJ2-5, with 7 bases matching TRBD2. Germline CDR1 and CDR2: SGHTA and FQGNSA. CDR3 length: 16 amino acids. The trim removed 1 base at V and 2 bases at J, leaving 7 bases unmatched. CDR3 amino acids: CASSLGPAGMQETQYF. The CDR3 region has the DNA TGTGCCAGCAGCTTAGGGCCAGCGGGGATGCAAGAGACCCAGTACTTC.

The CDR3 loop is CASSLGGGFQETQYF. The CDR3, as DNA: TGTGCCAGCAGCTTGGGCGGGGGATTTCAAGAGACCCAGTACTTC. The gene calls are TRBV5-4 and TRBJ2-5, with 7 bases fitting TRBD2. Germline loops: CDR1 SGHNT, CDR2 YYREEE (reference sequence). V trimming: 0 bases; J trimming: 2 bases; junction bases outside the gene matches: 4. CDR3 length: 15 amino acids.

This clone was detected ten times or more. The CDR3 region has the DNA TGTGCCAGCAGTCCCAACCCCTACGAGCAGTACTTC. It translates to CASSPNPYEQYF. The chain has TRBV27 and TRBJ2-7, with D unclear. The ends were cut back, 5 bases at V and 2 bases at J, with 7 bases in the middle. Germline V gene lookup returns CDR1 MNHEY and CDR2 SMNVEV (reference sequence). The CDR3 has 12 amino acids.

CDR3 DNA: TGCGCCAGCAGCCCGGTCTTTGGGCCACTCTATGGCTACACCTTC. It is translated as CASSPVFGPLYGYTF. V is TRBV4-1 and J is TRBJ1-2; D ambiguous. V was clipped by 4 bases and J by 4 bases, with 16 bases between them. The CDR3 covers 15 residues. Germline V gene sequence: CDR1 MGHRA, CDR2 YSYEKL.

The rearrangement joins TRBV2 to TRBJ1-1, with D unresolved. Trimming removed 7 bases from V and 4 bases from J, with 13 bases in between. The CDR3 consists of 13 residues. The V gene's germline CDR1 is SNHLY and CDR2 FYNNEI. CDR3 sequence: CASKEPRVTEAFF. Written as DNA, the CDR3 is TGTGCCAGCAAAGAACCCAGAGTCACTGAAGCTTTCTTT.

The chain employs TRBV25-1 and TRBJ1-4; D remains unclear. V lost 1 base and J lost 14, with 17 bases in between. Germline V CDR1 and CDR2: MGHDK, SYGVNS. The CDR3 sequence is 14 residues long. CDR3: CASSEWISSDRLFF. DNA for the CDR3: TGTGCCAGCAGTGAATGGATCTCAAGCGACCGTCTGTTTTTT.

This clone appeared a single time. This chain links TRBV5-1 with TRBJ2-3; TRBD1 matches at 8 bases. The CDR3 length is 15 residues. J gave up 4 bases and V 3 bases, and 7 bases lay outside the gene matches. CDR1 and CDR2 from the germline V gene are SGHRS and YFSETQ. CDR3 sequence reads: CASSWRTGRADTQYF. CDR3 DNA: TGCGCCAGCAGCTGGCGGACAGGGAGAGCAGATACGCAGTATTTT.

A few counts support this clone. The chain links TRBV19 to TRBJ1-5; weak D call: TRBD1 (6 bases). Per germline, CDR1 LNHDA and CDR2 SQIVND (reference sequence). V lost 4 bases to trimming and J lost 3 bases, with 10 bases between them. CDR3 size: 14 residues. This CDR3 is CASSTTGFNQPQHF. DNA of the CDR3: TGTGCCAGTAGTACGACAGGATTCAATCAGCCCCAGCATTTT.

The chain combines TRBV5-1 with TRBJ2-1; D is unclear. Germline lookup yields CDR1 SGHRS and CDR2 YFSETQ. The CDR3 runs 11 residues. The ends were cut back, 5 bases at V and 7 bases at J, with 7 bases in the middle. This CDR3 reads CASRARNEQFF. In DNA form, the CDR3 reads TGCGCCAGCAGAGCCCGGAATGAGCAGTTCTTC.

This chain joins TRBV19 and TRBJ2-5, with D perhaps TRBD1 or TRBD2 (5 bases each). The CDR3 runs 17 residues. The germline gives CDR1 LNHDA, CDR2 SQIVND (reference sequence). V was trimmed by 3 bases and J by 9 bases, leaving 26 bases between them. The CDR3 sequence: CASSIGLASLGERPQYF. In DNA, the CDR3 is TGTGCCAGTAGTATTGGGCTAGCATCCTTGGGGGAGAGACCCCAGTACTTC.

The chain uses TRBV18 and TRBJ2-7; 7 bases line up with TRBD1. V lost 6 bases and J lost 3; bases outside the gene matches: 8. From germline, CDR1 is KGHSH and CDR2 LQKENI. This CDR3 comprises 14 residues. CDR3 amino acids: CASSPGTAGYEQYF. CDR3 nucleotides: TGTGCCAGCTCGCCAGGGACAGCCGGCTACGAGCAGTACTTC.

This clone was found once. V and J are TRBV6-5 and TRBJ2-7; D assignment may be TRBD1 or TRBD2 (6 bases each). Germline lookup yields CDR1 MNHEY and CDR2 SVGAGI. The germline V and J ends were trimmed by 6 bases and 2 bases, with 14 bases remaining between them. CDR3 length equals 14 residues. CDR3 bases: TGTGCCAGCAGCCGCGGGACAAAGACCTACGAGCAGTACTTC. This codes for CASSRGTKTYEQYF.

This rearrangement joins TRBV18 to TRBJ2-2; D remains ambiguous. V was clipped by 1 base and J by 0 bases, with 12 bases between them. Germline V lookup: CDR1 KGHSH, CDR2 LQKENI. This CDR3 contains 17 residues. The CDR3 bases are TGTGCCAGCTCACCACTTGTGGCAGTCGCGAACACCGGGGAGCTGTTTTTT. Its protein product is CASSPLVAVANTGELFF.

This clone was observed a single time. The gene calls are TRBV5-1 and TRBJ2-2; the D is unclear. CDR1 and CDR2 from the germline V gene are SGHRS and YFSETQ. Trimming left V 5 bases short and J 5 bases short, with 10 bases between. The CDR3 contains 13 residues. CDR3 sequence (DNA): TGCGCCAGCAGGGAAAGGGCAACCGGGGAGCTGTTTTTT. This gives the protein CASRERATGELFF.

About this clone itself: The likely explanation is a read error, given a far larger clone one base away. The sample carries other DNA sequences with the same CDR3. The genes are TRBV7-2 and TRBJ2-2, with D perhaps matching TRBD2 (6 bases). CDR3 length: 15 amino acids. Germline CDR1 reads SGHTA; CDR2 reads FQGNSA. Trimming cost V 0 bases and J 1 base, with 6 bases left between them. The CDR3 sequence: CASSLAGGNTGELFF. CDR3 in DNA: TGTGCCAGCAGCTTAGCGGGGGGGAACACCGGGGAGCTGTTTTTT.

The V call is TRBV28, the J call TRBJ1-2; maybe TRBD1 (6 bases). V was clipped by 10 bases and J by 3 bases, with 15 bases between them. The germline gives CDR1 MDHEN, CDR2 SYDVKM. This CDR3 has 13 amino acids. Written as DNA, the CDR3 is TGTGCCACCCACCCCGGACAGCACTATGGCTACACCTTC. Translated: CATHPGQHYGYTF.

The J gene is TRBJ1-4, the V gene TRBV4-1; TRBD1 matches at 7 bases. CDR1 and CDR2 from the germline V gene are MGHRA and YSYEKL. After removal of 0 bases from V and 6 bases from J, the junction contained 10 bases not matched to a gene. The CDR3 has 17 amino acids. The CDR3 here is CASSQEYRGRYDEKLFF. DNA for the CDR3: TGCGCCAGCAGCCAAGAATACAGGGGACGCTACGATGAAAAACTGTTTTTT.